Listed below are T cell receptor beta chains from one sample, sequenced in a study of blood T cell repertoires in COVID-19. Clones were read by immunoSEQ multiplex PCR, and TCRdb kept only the in-frame ones, dropping some. The sample shows hundreds of thousands of clones, under 85% of them seen only once. Sequences were obtained from peripheral blood. The receptor source for this set is a woman aged 40 to 49 with active or convalescent COVID-19. Each CDR3 is given with its conserved first and last residue. The D gene is left open where the match is weak. The size entry is marked missing in some rows and otherwise reads once, few, many or a size class.

size	V	D	length	J	DNA	CDR3
NA	TRBV5-4	NA	16	TRBJ2-4	TGTGCCAGCAGCTTGTATCGGCTGGGGGCGGAAAACATTCAGTACTTC	CASSLYRLGAENIQYF
NA	TRBV3-1/TRBV3-2	NA	14	TRBJ1-2	TGTGCCAGCAGTTCACCAATGGACATTTATGGCTACACCTTC	CASSSPMDIYGYTF
NA	TRBV5-1	TRBD2	16	TRBJ2-3	TGCGCCAGCAGCTTCATAGCGGGGGGGCCCACAGATACGCAGTATTTT	CASSFIAGGPTDTQYF
once	TRBV7-9	NA	16	TRBJ2-3	TGTGCCAGCAGCTTAGGGTCGGGGGATGGCACAGATACGCAGTATTTT	CASSLGSGDGTDTQYF
NA	TRBV7-9	NA	13	TRBJ2-5	TGTGCCAGCAGCTTGGCAGAATTCCAGACCCAGTACTTC	CASSLAEFQTQYF
NA	TRBV5-1	TRBD2	15	TRBJ2-7	TGCGCCAGCAGCTTGGTGGGGGGGAGCTCCTACGAGCAGTACTTC	CASSLVGGSSYEQYF
once	TRBV12-3/TRBV12-4	TRBD1	13	TRBJ1-1	TGTGCCAGCAGTTTTTCGGACAGGACTGAAGCTTTCTTT	CASSFSDRTEAFF
many	TRBV18	TRBD2	15	TRBJ2-1	TGTGCCAGCTCACCACTAGCGGGGGAAATACACGAGCAGTTCTTC	CASSPLAGEIHEQFF
NA	TRBV6-5	NA	14	TRBJ2-7	TGTGCCAGCAGTTACGAAATCAATGGGGGGGAGCAGTACTTC	CASSYEINGGEQYF
few	TRBV3-1/TRBV3-2	NA	13	TRBJ2-7	TGTGCCAGCAGCCATAATAGGGGCTACGAGCAGTACTTC	CASSHNRGYEQYF
NA	TRBV3-1/TRBV3-2	NA	16	TRBJ2-3	TGTGCCAGCAGCCCCTCGGACTACCTAATGGGGCGAACGCAGTATTTT	CASSPSDYLMGRTQYF
NA	TRBV7-2	NA	15	TRBJ2-3	TGTGCCAGCAGCTCCGATTGGCGGCGGACAGATACGCAGTATTTT	CASSSDWRRTDTQYF
NA	TRBV14	NA	15	TRBJ1-2	TGTGCCAGCAGCCCGTGGCGAGGGAAGAACTATGGCTACACCTTC	CASSPWRGKNYGYTF
NA	TRBV28	NA	14	TRBJ1-5	TGTGCCAGCAGTGTCCACAAGAGCAATCAGCCCCAGCATTTT	CASSVHKSNQPQHF
NA	TRBV5-4	TRBD1	15	TRBJ2-3	TGTGCCAGCAGCCGGGGACAGGGGGGCACAGATACGCAGTATTTT	CASSRGQGGTDTQYF
once	TRBV6-5	NA	15	TRBJ2-5	TGTGCCAGCACCTCCGGTGGGGTTAACCAGGGGACCCAGTACTTC	CASTSGGVNQGTQYF
once	TRBV14	NA	12	TRBJ1-1	TGTGCCAGCAGCCAAGACAGGGTGGGGGCTTTCTTT	CASSQDRVGAFF
NA	TRBV6-5	NA	14	TRBJ1-1	TGTGCCAGCAGACAAGGGGGAGACGCCACTGAAGCTTTCTTT	CASRQGGDATEAFF
NA	TRBV11-2	NA	14	TRBJ1-1	TGTGCCAGCAGCTTAGAGGCCAGAGCGATCGAAGCTTTCTTT	CASSLEARAIEAFF
NA	TRBV18	TRBD1	15	TRBJ2-1	TGTGCCAGCTCACCAACGGGACAGGATTACAATGAGCAGTTCTTC	CASSPTGQDYNEQFF
NA	TRBV2	NA	14	TRBJ2-7	TGTGCCAGCACGGGACGCGGGGATCCGTACGAGCAGTACTTC	CASTGRGDPYEQYF
NA	TRBV5-4	TRBD1	19	TRBJ1-5	TGTGCCAGCAGCTTTCCAGGACAGGTCAAATCCTATAGCAATCAGCCCCAGCATTTT	CASSFPGQVKSYSNQPQHF
NA	TRBV24-1	NA	15	TRBJ1-6	TGTGCCACCAGTGATTTTTGGGAGGATAATTCACCCCTCCACTTT	CATSDFWEDNSPLHF
once	TRBV7-2	TRBD2	18	TRBJ2-5	TGTGCCAGCAGCTTCCCTAGCGGGGGTTTCCATACGAGGGAGACCCAGTACTTC	CASSFPSGGFHTRETQYF
NA	TRBV19	TRBD1	15	TRBJ1-1	TGTGCCAGTAGGCCGACCGGGACAGGCTACACTGAAGCTTTCTTT	CASRPTGTGYTEAFF
once	TRBV10-3	TRBD1	17	TRBJ1-5	TGTGCCATCAGTGAGGTAGTCCTTACACAGGGGAACCAGCCCCAGCATTTT	CAISEVVLTQGNQPQHF
NA	TRBV3-1/TRBV3-2	NA	13	TRBJ1-1	TGTGCCAGCAGCCCCGGTCCCGGTTCGTTGGCTTTCTTT	CASSPGPGSLAFF
NA	TRBV11-3	TRBD1	16	TRBJ2-1	TGTGCCAGCAGCCAATGGACAGGTTGGGGCAACAATGAGCAGTTCTTC	CASSQWTGWGNNEQFF
NA	TRBV7-3	TRBD1	15	TRBJ1-1	TGTGCCAGCAGCTTAATTCAGGGGGCGAGGACTGAAGCTTTCTTT	CASSLIQGARTEAFF
NA	TRBV30	TRBD1	14	TRBJ1-4	TGTGCCTGGAGAGACACAGGGGGCTTTGAAAAACTGTTTTTT	CAWRDTGGFEKLFF
NA	TRBV27	NA	15	TRBJ1-4	TGTGCCAGCAGCATAACAGGGTCAACTAATGAAAAACTGTTTTTT	CASSITGSTNEKLFF
NA	TRBV4-1	NA	15	TRBJ1-1	TGCGCCAGCAGCCAATTTCACACCCAGAACACTGAAGCTTTCTTT	CASSQFHTQNTEAFF
NA	TRBV7-7	NA	13	TRBJ2-3	TGTGCTAGCAGCTTAGCGACGGGGGATACGCAGTATTTT	CASSLATGDTQYF
NA	TRBV9	NA	17	TRBJ1-1	TGTGCCAGCAGCGACGGGGGAGGGACCATACCTTACACTGAAGCTTTCTTT	CASSDGGGTIPYTEAFF
NA	TRBV12-3/TRBV12-4	NA	13	TRBJ2-6	TGTGCCAGCAGGACTCTTGAGGCCAACGTCCTGACTTTC	CASRTLEANVLTF
NA	TRBV2	NA	15	TRBJ2-6	TGTGCCAGCACCATTACCGGTTCTGGGGCCAACGTCCTGACTTTC	CASTITGSGANVLTF
NA	TRBV4-2	TRBD1	16	TRBJ1-2	TGTGCCAGCAGCCAAGATGGACAGGGAGGTTACTATGGCTACACCTTC	CASSQDGQGGYYGYTF
NA	TRBV5-6	NA	15	TRBJ1-2	TGTGCCAGCAGCTTGGCAGGAGAGGGCGGCTATGGCTACACCTTC	CASSLAGEGGYGYTF
NA	TRBV29-1	NA	13	TRBJ1-5	TGCAGCGTTGCCGGGGATGGCAATCAGCCCCAGCATTTT	CSVAGDGNQPQHF
NA	TRBV5-1	TRBD2	15	TRBJ2-2	TGCGCCAGCAGCGGACGGGGGGAGCACACCGGGGAGCTGTTTTTT	CASSGRGEHTGELFF
NA	TRBV5-1	NA	13	TRBJ1-2	TGCGCCAGCAGCTTGGATCGGTTAGCCAGCTACACCTTC	CASSLDRLASYTF
many	TRBV3-1/TRBV3-2	TRBD1	14	TRBJ1-1	TGTGCCAGCAGCCAAGATTCAGGGGGTTCTGAAGCTTTCTTT	CASSQDSGGSEAFF
NA	TRBV28	NA	15	TRBJ2-2	TGTGCCAGCAGTCGCCGGAACAGTTACACCGGGGAGCTGTTTTTT	CASSRRNSYTGELFF
NA	TRBV10-3	NA	14	TRBJ1-5	TGTGCCACCGCCGAGACATCGAGCAATCAGCCCCAGCATTTT	CATAETSSNQPQHF
once	TRBV30	TRBD1	15	TRBJ1-5	TGTGCCTGGAGTGAGGGACAGGGGGCCAATCAGCCCCAGCATTTT	CAWSEGQGANQPQHF
NA	TRBV12-5	NA	19	TRBJ2-1	TGTGCTAGTGGTTTGGTAAAGAAATGGGGGCAGGTGGGCTACAATGAGCAGTTCTTC	CASGLVKKWGQVGYNEQFF
NA	TRBV2	TRBD2	14	TRBJ2-7	TGTGCCAGCAGTGAGGAGCGGGGGTACTACGAGCAGTACTTC	CASSEERGYYEQYF
NA	TRBV3-1/TRBV3-2	NA	15	TRBJ1-2	TGTGCCAGCAGCCAAGTTAGTGTCCGGGATCGGGGCTACACCTTC	CASSQVSVRDRGYTF
NA	TRBV12-3/TRBV12-4	NA	13	TRBJ1-5	TGTGCCTCGCAGGGGCGGGAGAACCAGCCCCAGCATTTT	CASQGRENQPQHF
NA	TRBV5-5	TRBD1	14	TRBJ1-2	TGTGCCAGCAGCCCCCGGACAGGGGACTATGGCTACACCTTC	CASSPRTGDYGYTF
NA	TRBV18	NA	12	TRBJ2-1	TGTGCCAGCTCACCCCGGGGTTATGAGCAGTTCTTC	CASSPRGYEQFF
NA	TRBV29-1	NA	11	TRBJ1-1	TGCAGCGTTCTCAGGAACACTGAAGCTTTCTTT	CSVLRNTEAFF
once	TRBV7-8	NA	13	TRBJ1-1	TGTGCCAGCAGCTTACCCCCACACGCTGAAGCTTTCTTT	CASSLPPHAEAFF
once	TRBV29-1	TRBD1	14	TRBJ2-2	TGCAGCGTTATTAGACAGGGAGTGACCGGGGAGCTGTTTTTT	CSVIRQGVTGELFF
few	TRBV28	NA	17	TRBJ1-3	TGTGCCAGCAGTCTTGCAGGGGCTAGTTATTCTGGAAACACCATATATTTT	CASSLAGASYSGNTIYF
few	TRBV10-3	NA	14	TRBJ2-2	TGTGCCATCAAGGGGTCGACAGAGACCGGGGAGCTGTTTTTT	CAIKGSTETGELFF
NA	TRBV5-1	TRBD1	14	TRBJ1-6	TGCGCCAGCAGCTCTAACAGGGGCTTTTCACCCCTCCACTTT	CASSSNRGFSPLHF